The 8 T cell receptor beta chains presented below share a single source sample, sequenced in a study of cytomegalovirus exposure and HLA in healthy donors. The PCR used 60 Vbeta and 13 Jbeta primers. TCRdb's table, derived via immunoSEQ multiplex PCR, lists solely in-frame clones and lacks some. Of approximately 140,000 clones listed, approximately 83% are singletons. The specimen was PBMCs. The receptors were sampled from a girl between 2 and 10 years old in good health and CMV-seronegative.

V is TRBV6-1 and J is TRBJ2-7; 7 bases map to TRBD1. There are 14 residues in the CDR3. J was trimmed by 1 base and V by 4 bases; bases with no gene match: 4. The germline V gene encodes CDR1 MNHNS and CDR2 SASEGT. In DNA, the CDR3 is TGTGCCAGCAGTGCGCAGGGGGAGTCCTACGAGCAGTACTTC. Amino acids: CASSAQGESYEQYF.

In this sample, this clone turned up a few times. V is TRBV28 and J is TRBJ1-1; D unclear. The V end lost 8 bases, the J end lost 0 bases, and 7 bases lay between the germline ends. CDR3 length: 12 amino acids. The germline V gene has CDR1 MDHEN and CDR2 SYDVKM. CDR3 coding DNA: TGTGCCAGCGACACGATGAACACTGAAGCTTTCTTT. Protein sequence: CASDTMNTEAFF. Based on the CDR3 plus reference TRBV28 and TRBJ1-1, the full variable domain is DVKVTQSSRYLVKRTGEKVFLECVQDMDHENMFWYRQDPGLGLRLIYFSYDVKMKEKGDIPEGYSVSREKKERFSLILESASTNQTSMYLCASDTMNTEAFFGQGTRLTVV.

J is TRBJ2-5 and V is TRBV7-8; 7 bases agree with TRBD2. The CDR3 is 14 amino acids. J gave up 7 bases and V 6 bases, and 11 bases lay outside the gene matches. Germline lookup yields CDR1 SGHVS and CDR2 FQNEAQ. CDR3 bases: TGTGCCAGCAGTCGGACTAGTGCGACTGGGACCCAGTACTTC. Its translation: CASSRTSATGTQYF.

The chain combines TRBV19 with TRBJ1-5, with TRBD1 matching over 7 bases. V lost 3 bases, J lost 4 bases, and 9 bases stayed unmatched. The germline CDR1 and CDR2 sequences are LNHDA and SQIVND (reference sequence). CDR3 length: 16 amino acids. CDR3 sequence reads: CASSIWAGGENQPQHF. For the CDR3, the DNA is TGTGCCAGTAGTATTTGGGCAGGGGGAGAGAATCAGCCCCAGCATTTT.

The chain carries TRBV18 and TRBJ2-7; D possibly corresponds to TRBD2 (6 bases). The germline V and J ends were trimmed by 2 bases and 1 base, with 12 bases remaining between them. Germline CDR1 reads KGHSH; CDR2 reads LQKENI. This CDR3 comprises 15 residues. CDR3 in DNA: TGTGCCAGCTCACCAGACGGGAGCCGTTCCTACGAGCAGTACTTC. Amino acid sequence: CASSPDGSRSYEQYF.

The V call is TRBV7-2, the J call TRBJ2-7; the D gene is possibly TRBD1 (6 bases). The CDR3 has 13 amino acids. CDR1 and CDR2 from the germline V gene are SGHTA and FQGNSA. With 2 bases removed from V and 5 bases from J, the gap between germline ends came to 10 bases. The CDR3 DNA reads TGTGCCAGCAGCTTATTGGGGGCGGACGAGCAGTACTTC. As protein: CASSLLGADEQYF.

This clone was observed once. The chain joins TRBV9 to TRBJ2-3; tentatively, D is TRBD2 (6 bases). V was pared by 0 bases and J by 2 bases, with 19 bases between. The CDR3 contains 18 residues. Germline assignment: CDR1 SGDLS and CDR2 YYNGEE. In nucleotides, the CDR3 is TGTGCCAGCAGCGTAGGCAGGAAGGGACTGATGAACACAGATACGCAGTATTTT. Residues: CASSVGRKGLMNTDTQYF. Using reference TRBV9 and TRBJ2-3 for the parts outside the CDR3, the full variable domain is DSGVTQTPKHLITATGQRVTLRCSPRSGDLSVYWYQQSLDQGLQFLIQYYNGEERAKGNILERFSAQQFPDLHSELNLSSLELGDSALYFCASSVGRKGLMNTDTQYFGPGTRLTVL.

V is TRBV2 and J is TRBJ1-5; 7 nucleotides align to TRBD1. This CDR3 has 13 residues. Germline CDR1 reads SNHLY; CDR2 reads FYNNEI. The V and J ends lost 7 bases and 7 bases, in that order; junction bases with no gene match: 7. In DNA form, the CDR3 reads TGTGCCAGCATCCACGACAGGGAACAGCCCCAGCATTTT. Translated: CASIHDREQPQHF.